The 24 T cell receptor beta chains below all came from one sample that was sequenced in a study of tumor and adjacent non-tumor tissue in lung cancer (dated by TCRdb to the late 2010s). Library preparation was by multiplex PCR. For sequencing, an Illumina HiSeq 2500 was employed. TCRbeta libraries were constructed through three rounds of nested PCR with primers (Table S4) according to protocols adapted from ARM-PCR. The public reads were reprocessed in TCRdb via fastp at Q25 and MiXCR, keeping in-frame beta chains. CDR3 protein sequences are deduplicated, and each keeps its most common genes and DNA. The sample table holds 65,000 to 90,000 distinct CDR3 sequences, of which approximately 71% were seen once. Roughly 12% of the sample is taken by the ten largest. RNA was isolated from bulk unsorted tissue, and RNA quality was assessed with a NanoDrop ND-1000 and an Agilent 2100. The sample was lung tumor tissue. The receptor source for this set is an older woman with non-small cell lung cancer.

Turning to this clonotype: The junction does not match germline at one end; this may be a read error. V usage is TRBV4-2 and J usage is TRBJ2-1; TRBD2 might be the D (5 bases). This CDR3 is built from 15 residues. Per the germline V gene, CDR1 is LGHNA and CDR2 is YNFKEQ. In nucleotides, the CDR3 is TGTGCCAGCAGCCCACCGGGGAGAGGCAGCAATGACCAGTTCTTC. Translation: CASSPPGRGSNDQFF.

CDR3 nucleotide sequence: TGCGTAAGCAGCCAAGAAGGGAGAACAGATACGCAGTATTTT. It yields the protein CVSSQEGRTDTQYF. The rearrangement joins TRBV4-1 to TRBJ2-3; D might be TRBD2 (5 bases). Germline V CDR1 and CDR2: MGHRA, YSYEKL. The CDR3 sequence is 14 residues long.

On this clonotype: Compared with germline, one end of the junction differs, possibly owing to a read error. The rearrangement uses TRBV28 and TRBJ2-1; no reliable D call. There are 11 residues in the CDR3. Germline V gene lookup returns CDR1 MDHEN and CDR2 SYDVKM. CDR3 in amino acids: CVSSMNDEQFF. The CDR3 nucleotides read TGTGTCAGCAGTATGAATGATGAGCAGTTCTTC. The whole variable domain, remainder taken from reference TRBV28 and TRBJ2-1, is DVKVTQSSRYLVKRTGEKVFLECVQDMDHENMFWYRQDPGLGLRLIYFSYDVKMKEKGDIPEGYSVSREKKERFSLILESASTNQTSMYLCVSSMNDEQFFGPGTRLTVL.

With regard to this clonotype: A single base separates this from a much larger clone, so it may be a read error. The chain employs TRBV7-8 and TRBJ1-5; D is possibly TRBD1 (5 bases). Germline V gene data show CDR1 as SGHVS and CDR2 as FQNEAQ. The CDR3 contains 16 residues. V lost 2 bases and J lost 5, with 16 bases in between. The chain's CDR3 is CASSLLRRADDQPQHF. In nucleotides, the CDR3 is TGTGCCAGCAGCTTATTGCGCAGGGCGGACGATCAGCCCCAGCATTTT.

In the case of this clonotype: A much bigger clone sits one base away, suggesting this may be a read error. The chain combines TRBV30 with TRBJ2-1, with D possibly matching TRBD1 (6 bases). Germline-derived CDR1 and CDR2 are GTSNPN and SVGIG (reference sequence). The CDR3 runs 16 residues. CDR3 sequence: CAWSVFGQGSFNEQFF. The CDR3 bases are TGTGCCTGGAGTGTTTTTGGGCAGGGGTCCTTCAATGAGCAGTTCTTC.

This clonotype has a handful of counts. A much larger clone differs from this one at a single base, so this may be a read error. The gene calls are TRBV5-4 and TRBJ1-4; a weak D match, TRBD1 (6 bases). Germline lookup yields CDR1 SGHNT and CDR2 YYREEE (reference sequence). Trimming removed 2 bases from V and 6 bases from J, with 17 bases in between. The CDR3 runs 16 residues. CDR3 coding DNA: TGTGCCAGCAGCTTTCCGGGGACAAGGGGCGATGAAAAACTGTTTTTT. It yields the protein CASSFPGTRGDEKLFF.

This clonotype came up a few times. This may come from a read error, since a much larger clone is one base off. This chain joins TRBV5-4 and TRBJ2-7; 9 nucleotides match TRBD2. The CDR3 is 13 residues long. The trim removed 7 bases at V and 8 bases at J, leaving 10 bases unmatched. The germline V gene encodes CDR1 SGHNT and CDR2 YYREEE (reference sequence). The CDR3 loop reads CASCAPGLAKQYF. Here the CDR3 DNA reads TGTGCCAGCTGCGCTCCGGGACTAGCCAAGCAGTACTTC.

As concerns this clonotype: A much larger clone is a single base away; this may be a read error. The CDR3 loop is CNLTGTTNTGELFF. DNA for the CDR3: TGCAATCTAACCGGGACAACGAACACCGGGGAGCTGTTTTTT. The genes are TRBV20-1 and TRBJ2-2, with D perhaps matching TRBD1 (6 bases). CDR1 and CDR2 (germline): DFQATT, SNEGSKA (reference sequence). The CDR3 has 14 amino acids.

To note about this clonotype: One end of the junction varies from germline; a read error may be responsible. The gene calls are TRBV7-9 and TRBJ1-6, with 8 bases aligning to TRBD1. CDR3 length: 19 amino acids. Per germline, CDR1 SEHNR and CDR2 FQNEAQ (reference sequence). The CDR3 nucleotides read TGTGCCAGCAGCCGACCGTCCAGGGGGCTAAGCTCCTATAATTCATCCCTCCACTTT. It specifies CASSRPSRGLSSYNSSLHF.

The sample holds a few counts of this clonotype. One base away lies a much larger clone, so this may be a sequencing read error. The genes are TRBV12-3 or TRBV12-4 and TRBJ2-2, with 9 bases matching TRBD2. CDR3 size: 16 residues. Trimming cost V 1 base and J 9 bases; bases outside gene matches: 9. CDR3 sequence (DNA): TGTGCCAGCAGTTTAGGAGCGGGAGGAGGGACCAGGGAGCTGTTTTTT. It specifies CASSLGAGGGTRELFF.

The chain uses TRBV29-1 and TRBJ2-3; no firm D call. The J call may be wrong; the DNA end is better matched by TRBJ1-5. From germline, CDR1 is SQVTM and CDR2 ANQGSEA. The CDR3 consists of 13 residues. In DNA form, the CDR3 reads TGCAGCGTTGATGAAGCGTACACAGATACACAGCATTTT. Translated: CSVDEAYTDTQHF.

Of note for this clonotype: A much larger clonotype is one base distant, so this may be a read error. The CDR3 sequence: CAWSETSGYTGELFF. CDR3 in DNA: TGTGCCTGGAGTGAGACTAGCGGGTACACCGGGGAGCTGTTTTTT. The chain joins TRBV30 to TRBJ2-2, with 10 bases identical to TRBD2. In germline, CDR1 is GTSNPN, CDR2 SVGIG (reference sequence). This CDR3 has 15 amino acids. V shed 1 base and J 3 bases; nucleotides not matched to a gene: 2.

The V call is TRBV20-1, the J call TRBJ2-1; D gene uncertain. The CDR3 consists of 11 residues. V was cut by 3 bases and J by 12 bases, with 12 bases left in between. Germline values: CDR1 DFQATT, CDR2 SNEGSKA (reference sequence). The CDR3 protein is CSASEELGQFF. Written as DNA, the CDR3 is TGCAGTGCTAGCGAAGAACTCGGGCAGTTCTTC.

The chain combines TRBV7-6 with TRBJ2-1, with D tentatively TRBD1 or TRBD2 (5 bases each). Germline-derived CDR1 and CDR2 are SGHVS and FNYEAQ. The CDR3 extends over 15 amino acids. Trimming took off 4 bases at V and 8 bases at J, with 18 bases between the two ends. CDR3 sequence: CASSSTGTPQDEQFF. The CDR3 coding sequence is TGTGCCAGCAGCTCGACCGGGACCCCGCAGGATGAGCAGTTCTTC.

This clonotype was seen only a few times. A junction end diverges from the germline sequence, so it may reflect a read error. This sequence joins TRBV12-3 or TRBV12-4 and TRBJ2-3; tentatively, D is TRBD2 (6 bases). This CDR3 comprises 15 residues. The CDR3 DNA sequence: TGTGTCAGCAGCGGAGGGCCCTTGATCGCGGATACGCAGTATTTT. Translating it yields CVSSGGPLIADTQYF.

This sequence joins TRBV6-5 and TRBJ2-4, with D uncertain. Germline-derived CDR1 and CDR2 are MNHEY and SVGAGI. The CDR3 is 18 residues long. Trimming cost V 6 bases and J 5 bases, with 26 bases left between them. CDR3 sequence reads: CASRVGFTSVWDQNIQYF. The CDR3 DNA follows: TGTGCCAGCAGAGTCGGATTTACTTCGGTTTGGGATCAAAACATTCAGTACTTC.

In this sample, this clonotype turned up a few times. The chain recombines TRBV5-1 with TRBJ2-1, with 9 bases aligning to TRBD2. The CDR3 runs to 16 residues. The V gene end was trimmed by 0 bases and the J gene end by 5 bases; junction bases not matched to a gene: 6. Germline CDR1 and CDR2: SGHRS and YFSETQ. DNA for the CDR3: TGCGCCAGCAGCTTGGAGGCGACTAGCGGAGACAATGAGCAGTTCTTC. Residues: CASSLEATSGDNEQFF.

Ten or more counts support this clonotype. The V and J genes are TRBV12-3 or TRBV12-4 and TRBJ1-4; TRBD1 matches at 8 bases. Trimming removed 5 bases from V and 8 bases from J; junction bases left unmatched: 7. The CDR3 spans 14 residues. The CDR3 loop is CASSDDRGREKLFF. The CDR3 nucleotides read TGTGCCAGCAGTGATGACAGGGGTAGGGAAAAACTGTTTTTT.

This clonotype was seen only a few times. The chain combines TRBV24-1 with TRBJ2-1; tentatively, D is TRBD1 (6 bases). Trimming removed 1 base at V and 7 bases at J, with 16 bases between. This CDR3 is built from 16 residues. Germline V lookup: CDR1 KGHDR, CDR2 SFDVKD. The CDR3 loop reads CATSDFRDTRGNEQFF. As DNA, the CDR3 is TGTGCCACCAGTGATTTCCGGGACACCAGAGGAAATGAGCAGTTCTTC.

There are many counts of this clonotype. The rearrangement joins TRBV28 to TRBJ2-5, with D unclear. The V end lost 8 bases, the J end lost 1 base, and 14 bases lay between the germline ends. Per the germline V gene, CDR1 is MDHEN and CDR2 is SYDVKM. The CDR3 length is 14 residues. The CDR3 loop reads CASVMDAFQETQYF. Written as DNA, the CDR3 is TGTGCCAGCGTCATGGACGCTTTCCAAGAGACCCAGTACTTC.

By share, this clonotype counts as medium-sized. The CDR3 loop reads CASSYQGAHTDTQYF. The CDR3 nucleotides read TGTGCCAGCAGTTACCAAGGGGCTCACACAGATACGCAGTATTTT. This chain links TRBV6-6 with TRBJ2-3; maybe TRBD1 (5 bases). Germline loops: CDR1 MNHNY, CDR2 SVGAGI (reference sequence). This CDR3 contains 15 residues. Between the trimmed V and J ends, which lost 2 bases and 2 bases, there was a span of 11 bases.

Concerning this clonotype: Since a much larger clone is just one base distant, this may be a read error. The J gene is TRBJ2-5, the V gene TRBV5-1, with a possible D match to TRBD2 (6 bases). The V end was cut by 4 bases, the J end by 5 bases, with 18 bases between. There are 15 residues in the CDR3. The germline V gene has CDR1 SGHRS and CDR2 YFSETQ. CDR3 loop: CASSEGAGPHETQYF. CDR3 in DNA: TGCGCCAGCAGCGAGGGTGCGGGACCTCATGAGACCCAGTACTTC.

In its sample, this clonotype was seen many times. The chain couples TRBV12-5 to TRBJ1-2; 8 nucleotides align to TRBD1. The CDR3 covers 14 residues. Unmatched junction bases numbered 8, after V lost 6 bases and J lost 5 bases. Germline CDR1 is LGHNT and CDR2 is FRNRAP. CDR3 DNA sequence: TGTGCTAGTGGGACAGGCAGGGGGCAATATGGCTACACCTTC. Its protein is CASGTGRGQYGYTF.

The table lists this clonotype with a count of one. This may be a read error: a much more frequent sequence differs by one nucleotide. The chain uses TRBV7-8 and TRBJ1-2, with no clear D. The CDR3 has 15 amino acids. The V end was cut by 5 bases, the J end by 1 base, with 14 bases between. In germline, CDR1 is SGHVS, CDR2 FQNEAQ. The CDR3 sequence is CASSKPGQLNYGYTF. CDR3 nucleotides: TGTGCCAGCAGCAAGCCGGGCCAGCTTAACTATGGCTACACCTTC.